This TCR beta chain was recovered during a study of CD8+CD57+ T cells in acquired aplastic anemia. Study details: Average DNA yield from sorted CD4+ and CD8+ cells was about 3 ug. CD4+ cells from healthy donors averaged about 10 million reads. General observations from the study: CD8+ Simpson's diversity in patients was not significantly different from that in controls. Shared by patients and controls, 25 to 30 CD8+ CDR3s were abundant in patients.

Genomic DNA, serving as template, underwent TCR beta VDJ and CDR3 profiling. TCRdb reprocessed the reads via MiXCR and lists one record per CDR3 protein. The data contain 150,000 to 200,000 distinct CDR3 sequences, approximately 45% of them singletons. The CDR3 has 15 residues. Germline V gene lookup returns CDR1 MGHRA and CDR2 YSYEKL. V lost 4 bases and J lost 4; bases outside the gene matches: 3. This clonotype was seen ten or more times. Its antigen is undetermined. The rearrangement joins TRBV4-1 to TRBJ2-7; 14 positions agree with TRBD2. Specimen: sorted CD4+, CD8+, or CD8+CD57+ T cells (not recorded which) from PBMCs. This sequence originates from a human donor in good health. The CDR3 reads CASSPGLAGAYEQYF. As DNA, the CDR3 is TGCGCCAGCAGCCCGGGACTAGCGGGAGCGTACGAGCAGTACTTC.